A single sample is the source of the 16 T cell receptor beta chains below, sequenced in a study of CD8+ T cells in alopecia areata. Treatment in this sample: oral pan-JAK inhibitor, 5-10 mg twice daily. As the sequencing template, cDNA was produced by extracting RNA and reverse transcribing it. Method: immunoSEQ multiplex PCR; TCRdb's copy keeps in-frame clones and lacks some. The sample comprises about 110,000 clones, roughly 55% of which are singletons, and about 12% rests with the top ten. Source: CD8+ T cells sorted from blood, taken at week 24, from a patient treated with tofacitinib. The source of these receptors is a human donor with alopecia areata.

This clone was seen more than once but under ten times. CDR3 in amino acids: CSVDRENSYEQYF. Written as DNA, the CDR3 is TGCAGCGTTGACAGGGAAAACTCCTACGAGCAGTACTTC. The chain carries TRBV29-1 and TRBJ2-7, with D possibly TRBD1 on 5 matching bases. V lost 3 bases and J lost 0, with 9 bases in between. Germline V gene sequence: CDR1 SQVTM, CDR2 ANQGSEA. CDR3 length: 13 amino acids.

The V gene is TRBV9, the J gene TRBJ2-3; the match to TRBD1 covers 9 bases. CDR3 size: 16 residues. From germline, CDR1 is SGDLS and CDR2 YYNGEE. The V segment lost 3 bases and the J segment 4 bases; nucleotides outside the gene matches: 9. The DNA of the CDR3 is TGTGCCAGCAGCGACCGGGGACAGGGCGCGGCAGATACGCAGTATTTT. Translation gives CASSDRGQGAADTQYF.

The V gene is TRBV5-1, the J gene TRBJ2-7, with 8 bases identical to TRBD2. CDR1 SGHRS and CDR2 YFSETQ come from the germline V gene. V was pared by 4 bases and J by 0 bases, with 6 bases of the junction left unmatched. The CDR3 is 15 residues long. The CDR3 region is CASSEGLGSSYEQYF. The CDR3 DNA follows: TGCGCCAGCAGCGAGGGACTAGGGAGCTCCTACGAGCAGTACTTC.

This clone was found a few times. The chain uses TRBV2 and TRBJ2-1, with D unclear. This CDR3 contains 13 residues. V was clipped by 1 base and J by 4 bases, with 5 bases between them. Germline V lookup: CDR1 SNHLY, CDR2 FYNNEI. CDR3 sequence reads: CASSEDGYNEQFF. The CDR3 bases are TGTGCCAGCAGTGAAGACGGATACAATGAGCAGTTCTTC. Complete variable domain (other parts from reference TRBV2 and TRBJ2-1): EPEVTQTPSHQVTQMGQEVILRCVPISNHLYFYWYRQILGQKVEFLVSFYNNEISEKSEIFDDQFSVERPDGSNFTLKIRSTKLEDSAMYFCASSEDGYNEQFFGPGTRLTVL.

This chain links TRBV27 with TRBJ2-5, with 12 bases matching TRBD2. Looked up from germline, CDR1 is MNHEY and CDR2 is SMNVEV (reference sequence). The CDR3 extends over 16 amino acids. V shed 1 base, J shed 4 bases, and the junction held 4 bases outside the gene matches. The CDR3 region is CASSLWASGGAETQYF. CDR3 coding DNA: TGTGCCAGCAGTTTATGGGCTAGCGGGGGGGCAGAGACCCAGTACTTC.

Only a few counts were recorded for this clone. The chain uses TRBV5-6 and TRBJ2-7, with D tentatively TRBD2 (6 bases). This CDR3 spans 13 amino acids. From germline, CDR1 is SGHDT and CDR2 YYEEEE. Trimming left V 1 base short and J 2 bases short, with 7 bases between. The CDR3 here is CASSLTGAYEQYF. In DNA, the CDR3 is TGTGCCAGCAGCTTGACGGGGGCCTACGAGCAGTACTTC.

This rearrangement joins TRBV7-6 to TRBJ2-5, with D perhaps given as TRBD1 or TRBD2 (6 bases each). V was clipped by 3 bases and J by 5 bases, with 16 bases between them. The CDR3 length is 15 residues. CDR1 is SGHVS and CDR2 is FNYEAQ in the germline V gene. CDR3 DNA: TGTGCCAGCAGCTTCACCGGGGGCTCCTTGGAGACCCAGTACTTC. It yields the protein CASSFTGGSLETQYF.

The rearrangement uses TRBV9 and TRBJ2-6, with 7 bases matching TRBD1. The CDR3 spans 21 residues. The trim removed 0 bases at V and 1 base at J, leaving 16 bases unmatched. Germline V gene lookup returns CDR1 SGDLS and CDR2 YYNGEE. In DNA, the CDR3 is TGTGCCAGCAGCGTAGATCCGTTGCGGACAGGAAAGCCATCTGGGGCCAACGTCCTGACTTTC. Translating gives CASSVDPLRTGKPSGANVLTF.

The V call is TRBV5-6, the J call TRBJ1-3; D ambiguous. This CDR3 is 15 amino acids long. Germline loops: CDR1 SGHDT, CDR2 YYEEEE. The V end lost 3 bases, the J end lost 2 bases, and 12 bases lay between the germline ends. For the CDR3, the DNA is TGTGCCAGCAGCTGGTCCCAAGCAACTGGAAACACCATATATTTT. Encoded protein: CASSWSQATGNTIYF. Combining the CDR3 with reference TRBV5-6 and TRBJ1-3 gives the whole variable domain DAGVTQSPTHLIKTRGQQVTLRCSPKSGHDTVSWYQQALGQGPQFIFQYYEEEERQRGNFPDRFSGHQFPNYSSELNVNALLLGDSALYLCASSWSQATGNTIYFGEGSWLTVV.

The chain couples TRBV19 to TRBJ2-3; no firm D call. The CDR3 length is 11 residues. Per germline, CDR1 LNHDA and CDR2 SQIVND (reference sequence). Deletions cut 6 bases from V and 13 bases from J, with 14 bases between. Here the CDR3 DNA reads TGTGCCAGTAGAGACCTTTTTGAGGAGTATTTT. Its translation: CASRDLFEEYF.

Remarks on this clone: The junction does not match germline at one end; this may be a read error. Here the CDR3 DNA reads TGTGCCAGCTCACCACTTGGGACAGAGGAAACGCGGCACTTC. As protein: CASSPLGTEETRHF. This chain uses TRBV18 with TRBJ2-7; 7 bases are a match to TRBD1. The length of the CDR3 is 14 residues. The germline gives CDR1 KGHSH, CDR2 LQKENI.

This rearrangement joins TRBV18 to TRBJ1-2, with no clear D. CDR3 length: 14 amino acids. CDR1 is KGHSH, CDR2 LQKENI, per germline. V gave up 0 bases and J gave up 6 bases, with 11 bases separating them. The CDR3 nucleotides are TGTGCCAGCTCACCACCGAGCACTACCGATGGCTACACCTTC. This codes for CASSPPSTTDGYTF.

Written as DNA, the CDR3 is TGTGCCATCAGTGAAGGAGAGACCCAGTACTTC. Translated, it gives CAISEGETQYF. This chain connects TRBV10-3 to TRBJ2-5; D gene unclear. The CDR3 spans 11 residues. Germline CDR1 ENHRY, CDR2 SYGVKD. The V end lost 3 bases, the J end lost 4 bases, and 3 bases lay between the germline ends.

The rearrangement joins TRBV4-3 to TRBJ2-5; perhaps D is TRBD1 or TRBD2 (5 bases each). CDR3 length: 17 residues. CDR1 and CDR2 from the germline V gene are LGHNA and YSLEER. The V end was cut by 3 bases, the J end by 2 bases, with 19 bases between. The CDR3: CASSQASPGAEQETQYF. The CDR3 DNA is TGCGCCAGCAGCCAGGCCTCCCCCGGGGCGGAGCAAGAGACCCAGTACTTC.

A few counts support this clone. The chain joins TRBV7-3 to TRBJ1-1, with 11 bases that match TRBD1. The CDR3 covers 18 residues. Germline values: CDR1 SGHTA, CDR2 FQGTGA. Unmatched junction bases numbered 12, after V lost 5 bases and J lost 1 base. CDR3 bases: TGTGCCAGCAGCCTCATTAGGGTTGGACAGGGGGCGAACACTGAAGCTTTCTTT. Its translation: CASSLIRVGQGANTEAFF.

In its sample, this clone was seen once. In nucleotides, the CDR3 is TGTGCCAGCAGCGCTAGGGACTCTCCCACTGAAGCTTTCTTT. It codes for CASSARDSPTEAFF. J is TRBJ1-1 and V is TRBV14; the D gene is possibly TRBD1 (5 bases). This CDR3 is built from 14 residues. Trimming pared 5 bases from V and 4 bases from J, leaving 14 bases between. CDR1 and CDR2 from the germline V gene are SGHDN and FVKESK. Drawing the rest from reference TRBV14 and TRBJ1-1, the complete variable domain is EAGVTQFPSHSVIEKGQTVTLRCDPISGHDNLYWYRRVMGKEIKFLLHFVKESKQDESGMPNNRFLAERTGGTYSTLKVQPAELEDSGVYFCASSARDSPTEAFFGQGTRLTVV.